The 8 T cell receptor beta chains listed next were all sequenced from one sample in a study of blood T cell repertoires in COVID-19. TCRdb keeps only in-frame clones here, not all; method: immunoSEQ multiplex PCR. The data contain about 150,000 clones, more than 80% of them singletons. The sample taken for sequencing was peripheral blood. Receptors were obtained from a man aged 45-60 years with acute or convalescent COVID-19.

The rearrangement joins TRBV10-2 to TRBJ2-2; 11 bases map to TRBD2. The V gene end was trimmed by 5 bases and the J gene end by 8 bases; junction bases not matched to a gene: 7. There are 15 residues in the CDR3. Looked up from germline, CDR1 is WSHSY and CDR2 is SAAADI. CDR3 DNA: TGCGCCAGCAGTCGGCTAGCGGGGGGCCGGGGGGAGCTGTTTTTT. Residues: CASSRLAGGRGELFF.

The chain is built from TRBV2 and TRBJ1-1; maybe TRBD1 (6 bases). Germline V gene sequence: CDR1 SNHLY, CDR2 FYNNEI. Trimming shortened V by 6 bases and J by 3 bases, and 11 bases separated the two germline ends. The CDR3 length is 13 residues. The CDR3 nucleotides read TGTGCCAGCAGCCGGACAGTCGACACTGAAGCTTTCTTT. Protein: CASSRTVDTEAFF.

In the case of this clone: An end of the junction does not agree with germline; a read error may underlie this. The chain joins TRBV7-2 to TRBJ2-4; 11 nucleotides align to TRBD2. In germline, CDR1 is SGHTA, CDR2 FQGNSA. This CDR3 region has 18 residues. The CDR3, as DNA: TGTGCCAGCAGCGTAGCCCTACTAGCGGGAGCCGCCAAAAACATTCAGTACTTC. It specifies CASSVALLAGAAKNIQYF.

The chain is built from TRBV3-1 (or the pseudogene TRBV3-2) and TRBJ1-4, with 7 nucleotides matching TRBD1. The CDR3 runs to 12 residues. Germline-derived CDR1 and CDR2 are LGHDT and YNNKEL (reference sequence). V shed 8 bases, J shed 4 bases, and the junction held 1 base outside the gene matches. CDR3 sequence reads: CASGTVNEKLFF. CDR3 coding DNA: TGTGCCAGCGGGACAGTTAATGAAAAACTGTTTTTT.

Details on this clone: Germline is not matched at one junction end, which may reflect a read error. This chain joins TRBV28 and TRBJ2-1, with D perhaps matching TRBD2 (5 bases). CDR3 length equals 16 residues. CDR1 is MDHEN and CDR2 is SYDVKM in the germline V gene. The chain's CDR3 is CASSLSGLSSYNEQFF. The DNA of the CDR3 is TGTGCCAGCAGCTTATCCGGACTGAGCTCCTACAATGAGCAGTTCTTC.

The V and J genes are TRBV9 and TRBJ2-2; 12 nucleotides line up with TRBD2. The junction had 5 bases not matched to a gene; V was cut back by 0 bases and J by 8 bases. The germline V gene encodes CDR1 SGDLS and CDR2 YYNGEE. This CDR3 is built from 16 residues. The CDR3 loop reads CASSVGLAGVSGELFF. CDR3 coding DNA: TGTGCCAGCAGCGTAGGACTAGCGGGGGTATCAGGGGAGCTGTTTTTT.

This clone was found once. J is TRBJ2-7 and V is TRBV5-4, with 9 bases identical to TRBD1. Germline lookup yields CDR1 SGHNT and CDR2 YYREEE (reference sequence). This CDR3 has 15 amino acids. The trim removed 2 bases at V and 12 bases at J, leaving 15 bases unmatched. The CDR3, as DNA: TGTGCCAGCAGCTTCCGGGACAGGGAACTTTCTGTCCCGTACTTC. Translation gives CASSFRDRELSVPYF.

V usage is TRBV5-6 and J usage is TRBJ1-4; D unresolved. V was trimmed by 2 bases and J by 8 bases, leaving 13 bases between them. The CDR3 sequence is 14 residues long. Germline lookup yields CDR1 SGHDT and CDR2 YYEEEE. The CDR3: CASSLPREAEKLFF. The CDR3 DNA follows: TGTGCCAGCAGCTTACCTCGGGAGGCGGAAAAACTGTTTTTT.